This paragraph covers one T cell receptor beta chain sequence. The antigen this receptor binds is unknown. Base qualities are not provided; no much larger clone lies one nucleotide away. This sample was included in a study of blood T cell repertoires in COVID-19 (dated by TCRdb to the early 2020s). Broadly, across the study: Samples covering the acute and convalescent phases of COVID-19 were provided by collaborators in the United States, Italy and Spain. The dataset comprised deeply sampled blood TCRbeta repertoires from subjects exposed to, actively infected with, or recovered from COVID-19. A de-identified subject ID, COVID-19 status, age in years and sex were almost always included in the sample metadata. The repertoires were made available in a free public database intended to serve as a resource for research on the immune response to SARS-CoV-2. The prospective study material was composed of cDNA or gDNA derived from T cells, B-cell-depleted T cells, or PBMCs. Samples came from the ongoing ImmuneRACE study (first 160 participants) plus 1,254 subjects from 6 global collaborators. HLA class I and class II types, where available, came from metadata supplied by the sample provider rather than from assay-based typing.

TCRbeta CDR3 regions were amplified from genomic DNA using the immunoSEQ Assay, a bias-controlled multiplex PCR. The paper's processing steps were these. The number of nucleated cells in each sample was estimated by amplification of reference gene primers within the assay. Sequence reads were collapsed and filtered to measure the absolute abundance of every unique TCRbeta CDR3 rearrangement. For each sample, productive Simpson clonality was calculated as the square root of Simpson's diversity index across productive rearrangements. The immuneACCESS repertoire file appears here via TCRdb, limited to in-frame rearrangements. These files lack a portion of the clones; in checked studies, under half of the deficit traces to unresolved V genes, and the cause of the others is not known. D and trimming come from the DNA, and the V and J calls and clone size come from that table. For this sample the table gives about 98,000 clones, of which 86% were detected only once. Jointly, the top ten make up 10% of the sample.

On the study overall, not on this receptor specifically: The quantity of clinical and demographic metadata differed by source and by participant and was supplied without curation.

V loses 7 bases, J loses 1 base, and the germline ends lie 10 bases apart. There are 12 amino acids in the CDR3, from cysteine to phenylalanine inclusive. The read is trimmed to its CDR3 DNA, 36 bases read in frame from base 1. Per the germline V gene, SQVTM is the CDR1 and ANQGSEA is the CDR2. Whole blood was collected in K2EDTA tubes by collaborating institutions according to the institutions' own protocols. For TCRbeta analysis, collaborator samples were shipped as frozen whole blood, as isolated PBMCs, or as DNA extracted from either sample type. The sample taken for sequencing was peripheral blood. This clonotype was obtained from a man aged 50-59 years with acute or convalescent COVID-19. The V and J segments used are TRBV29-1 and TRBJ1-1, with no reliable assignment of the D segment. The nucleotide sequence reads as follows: TGCAGCGCCGGACTAACGAACACTGAAGCTTTCTTT. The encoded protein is CSAGLTNTEAFF.